The 26 T cell receptor beta chains reported below all come from one sample, sequenced in a study of blood T cells in healthy people across ages. The second PCR ran roughly 7 to 12 cycles with a sample-barcoded 5' primer and J-beta primers. TCRdb reprocessed the 5' RACE reads via MiXCR and lists one record per CDR3 protein. The data show 2 million or so distinct CDR3 sequences, about 50% seen once. Sequencing was carried out using blood. The receptors were gathered from a woman aged 35 to 49 in good health.

The chain recombines TRBV20-1 with TRBJ2-4; 12 nucleotides match TRBD2. Judging by the DNA end, TRBJ2-5 fits better; the J call may be wrong. This CDR3 comprises 15 residues. Germline V gene lookup returns CDR1 DFQATT and CDR2 SNEGSKA (reference sequence). CDR3 sequence reads: CSARVASGGEETQYF. The CDR3 DNA follows: TGCAGTGCTAGAGTAGCTAGCGGGGGGGAAGAGACCCAGTACTTC.

This clonotype was detected only a few times. The chain links TRBV7-2 to TRBJ2-1; TRBD2 matches 14 bases. The ends lost 3 bases at V and 2 bases at J; junction bases unmatched: 6. Germline-derived CDR1 and CDR2 are SGHTA and FQGNSA. The CDR3 spans 18 residues. The CDR3 DNA reads as TGTGCCAGCAGCTTCTTGACTAGCGGGGGGGCCCCCTACAATGAGCAGTTCTTC. Amino acid sequence: CASSFLTSGGAPYNEQFF.

The V gene is TRBV20-1, the J gene TRBJ2-7; D might be TRBD1 (6 bases). The CDR3 loop spans 13 amino acids. Germline CDR1 DFQATT, CDR2 SNEGSKA (reference sequence). V lost 2 bases and J lost 3, with 11 bases in between. The CDR3 loop reads CSARMTGRYEQYF. The DNA for the CDR3 is TGCAGTGCTAGAATGACAGGACGCTACGAGCAGTACTTC.

The chain combines TRBV3-1 with TRBJ2-1; D tentatively reads TRBD1 or TRBD2 (5 bases each). The germline V gene has CDR1 LGHDT and CDR2 YNNKEL (reference sequence). V was cut by 2 bases and J by 6 bases, with 20 bases left in between. There are 17 residues in the CDR3. DNA for the CDR3: TGTGCCAGCAGCCAAAGAACACGGGACGTCCAGGCCAATGAGCAGTTCTTC. As protein: CASSQRTRDVQANEQFF.

The chain combines TRBV20-1 with TRBJ2-3; 9 bases map to TRBD2. The length of the CDR3 is 15 residues. CDR1 is DFQATT and CDR2 is SNEGSKA in the germline V gene (reference sequence). V trimming: 4 bases; J trimming: 1 base; junction bases outside the gene matches: 6. The CDR3 nucleotides are TGCAGTGCTAACGAGGTAGCGGGGGGCACAGATACGCAGTATTTT. Translated: CSANEVAGGTDTQYF.

The CDR3 is CASSVTGVGPRYGYTF. CDR3 nucleotides: TGTGCCAGCAGTGTCACCGGTGTGGGGCCAAGGTATGGCTACACCTTC. The rearrangement uses TRBV6-4 and TRBJ1-2; maybe TRBD1 (5 bases). In germline, CDR1 is MRHNA, CDR2 SNTAGT. With 4 bases removed from V and 5 bases from J, the gap between germline ends came to 20 bases. The CDR3 spans 16 residues.

This clonotype was counted many times. The chain couples TRBV7-9 to TRBJ2-3; D is unclear. Germline V gives CDR1 SEHNR, CDR2 FQNEAQ (reference sequence). V was clipped by 6 bases and J by 0 bases, with 7 bases between them. The CDR3 runs 13 residues. CDR3 in amino acids: CASSSTSTDTQYF. The CDR3 region has the DNA TGTGCCAGCAGTTCGACCAGCACAGATACGCAGTATTTT.

This clonotype turned up a few times. DNA of the CDR3: TGTGCCAGCAGCCCCTGGGGCAGGGGGCGTGATGAGCAGTTCTTC. Translating gives CASSPWGRGRDEQFF. The V gene is TRBV7-2, the J gene TRBJ2-1, with 8 nucleotides matching TRBD1. This CDR3 is 15 amino acids long. Per germline, CDR1 SGHTA and CDR2 FQGNSA. V shed 5 bases and J 8 bases; nucleotides not matched to a gene: 11.

The genes are TRBV29-1 and TRBJ2-7, with 8 bases aligning to TRBD2. Trimming took 0 bases from V and 1 from J; bases not matched to a gene: 8. This CDR3 is built from 16 residues. CDR1 is SQVTM and CDR2 is ANQGSEA in the germline V gene. For the CDR3, the DNA is TGCAGCGTTGAAGATCGGTTCGGACTAGCTTCCTACGAGCAGTACTTC. Encoded protein: CSVEDRFGLASYEQYF.

This clonotype has a single count. This rearrangement joins TRBV5-1 to TRBJ1-6; D unclear. The germline V gene has CDR1 SGHRS and CDR2 YFSETQ. V lost 4 bases and J lost 7, with 18 bases in between. The CDR3 runs 16 residues. CDR3: CASSPRRDGGNSPLHF. CDR3 sequence (DNA): TGCGCCAGCAGCCCCCGCCGGGATGGTGGCAATTCACCCCTCCACTTT. Drawing the rest from reference TRBV5-1 and TRBJ1-6, the complete variable domain is KAGVTQTPRYLIKTRGQQVTLSCSPISGHRSVSWYQQTPGQGLQFLFEYFSETQRNKGNFPGRFSGRQFSNSRSEMNVSTLELGDSALYLCASSPRRDGGNSPLHFGNGTRLTVT.

The chain has TRBV20-1 and TRBJ2-5; D perhaps matches TRBD2 (6 bases). The CDR3 runs 14 residues. V dropped 0 bases and J dropped 5 bases, with 13 bases sitting between them. Per the germline V gene, CDR1 is DFQATT and CDR2 is SNEGSKA (reference sequence). In DNA form, the CDR3 reads TGCAGTGCTAGAGATGGAAAGGGAGGCGAGACCCAGTACTTC. Encoded protein: CSARDGKGGETQYF.

The chain combines TRBV28 with TRBJ1-4, with D possibly matching TRBD1 (6 bases). This CDR3 contains 16 residues. V was clipped by 1 base and J by 11 bases, with 20 bases between them. In germline, CDR1 is MDHEN, CDR2 SYDVKM. The CDR3 is CASSLSGAGEARKLFF. The DNA for the CDR3 is TGTGCCAGCAGTTTATCAGGGGCGGGGGAGGCGAGGAAACTGTTTTTT.

The chain has TRBV6-6 and TRBJ1-6; a weak D match, TRBD1 (6 bases). There are 17 residues in the CDR3. V dropped 0 bases and J dropped 9 bases, with 18 bases sitting between them. Germline V gene sequence: CDR1 MNHNY, CDR2 SVGAGI (reference sequence). The chain's CDR3 is CASSYSGRGGAGSPLHF. CDR3 nucleotides: TGTGCCAGCAGTTACTCCGGCCGCGGGGGCGCAGGTTCACCCCTCCACTTT.

This rearrangement joins TRBV18 to TRBJ2-7; D remains ambiguous. Looked up from germline, CDR1 is KGHSH and CDR2 is LQKENI. The CDR3 sequence is 15 residues long. V was trimmed by 2 bases and J by 0 bases, leaving 11 bases between them. CDR3 sequence reads: CASSPVYWSSYEQYF. The DNA of the CDR3 is TGTGCCAGCTCACCAGTTTACTGGAGCTCCTACGAGCAGTACTTC.

The table lists this clonotype with a few counts. This sequence joins TRBV19 and TRBJ2-1, with D perhaps TRBD1 (6 bases). Germline CDR1 and CDR2: LNHDA and SQIVND (reference sequence). The CDR3 covers 17 residues. V lost 4 bases to trimming and J lost 0 bases, with 16 bases between them. The CDR3 spells CASSTSGQLSSYNEQFF. The DNA for the CDR3 is TGTGCCAGTAGTACCTCCGGACAGTTAAGCTCCTACAATGAGCAGTTCTTC.

This clonotype has just a few counts. This chain uses TRBV20-1 with TRBJ2-3, with a weak D call TRBD2 (5 bases). The V and J ends lost 3 bases and 3 bases respectively, with 19 bases between them. CDR3 length equals 16 residues. CDR1 is DFQATT and CDR2 is SNEGSKA in the germline V gene (reference sequence). The CDR3 region is CSASEGMGLGTDTQYF. In DNA, the CDR3 is TGCAGTGCTAGTGAGGGAATGGGTTTGGGGACAGATACGCAGTATTTT.

This clonotype has a handful of counts. This chain connects TRBV13 to TRBJ2-7, with D perhaps matching TRBD2 (7 bases). With 4 bases removed from V and 6 bases from J, the gap between germline ends came to 22 bases. Germline V lookup: CDR1 PRHDT, CDR2 FYEKMQ (reference sequence). The CDR3 has 16 amino acids. The CDR3 is CASSWGGGPQPGEQYF. As DNA, the CDR3 is TGTGCCAGCAGCTGGGGGGGCGGACCACAACCCGGCGAGCAGTACTTC.

This chain connects TRBV5-1 to TRBJ2-5; TRBD1 aligns across 7 bases. Germline lookup yields CDR1 SGHRS and CDR2 YFSETQ. The CDR3 totals 15 residues. The J segment lost 2 bases and the V segment lost 4 bases, leaving 8 bases of the junction unmatched. The CDR3 DNA is TGCGCCAGCAGCCGCATGGGACAGAGACAAGAGACCCAGTACTTC. Its protein is CASSRMGQRQETQYF. Based on the CDR3 plus reference TRBV5-1 and TRBJ2-5, the full variable domain is KAGVTQTPRYLIKTRGQQVTLSCSPISGHRSVSWYQQTPGQGLQFLFEYFSETQRNKGNFPGRFSGRQFSNSRSEMNVSTLELGDSALYLCASSRMGQRQETQYFGPGTRLLVL.

The chain couples TRBV29-1 to TRBJ2-1; no definite D call. Trimming removed 2 bases from V and 9 bases from J, with 26 bases in between. This CDR3 region has 17 residues. Germline CDR1 and CDR2: SQVTM and ANQGSEA. The CDR3 is CSVEFGLLENPHSEQFF. The CDR3 DNA reads as TGCAGCGTTGAATTTGGGTTACTGGAGAATCCCCACAGTGAGCAGTTCTTC.

The chain has TRBV20-1 and TRBJ2-3, with 8 bases aligning to TRBD2. The CDR3 is made up of 13 amino acids. V lost 7 bases to trimming and J lost 5 bases; unmatched junction nucleotides: 8. The germline V gene has CDR1 DFQATT and CDR2 SNEGSKA (reference sequence). The CDR3 reads CSVPGLGKDTQYF. DNA of the CDR3: TGCAGTGTACCGGGACTAGGTAAAGATACGCAGTATTTT.

This chain uses TRBV6-6 with TRBJ1-5, with TRBD1 identical over 8 bases. CDR3 length: 15 residues. Germline V lookup: CDR1 MNHNY, CDR2 SVGAGI (reference sequence). The V segment lost 4 bases and the J segment 6 bases; nucleotides outside the gene matches: 8. CDR3 DNA sequence: TGTGCCAGCAGTTCCGACAGGGGAGGAAGTCAGCCCCAGCATTTT. It codes for CASSSDRGGSQPQHF.

The sample holds a few counts of this clonotype. The chain combines TRBV18 with TRBJ2-1; possibly TRBD2 for D (5 bases). The germline V gene encodes CDR1 KGHSH and CDR2 LQKENI. This CDR3 region has 13 residues. Trimming took off 5 bases at V and 6 bases at J, with 11 bases between the two ends. The CDR3 loop is CASSFQDFNEQFF. The CDR3, as DNA: TGTGCCAGCTCATTTCAGGACTTCAATGAGCAGTTCTTC.

The chain employs TRBV6-2 or TRBV6-3 and TRBJ2-6; TRBD1 agrees at 7 bases. Looked up from germline, CDR1 is MNHEY and CDR2 is SVGEGT. The CDR3 runs to 17 residues. Trimming took 6 bases from V and 0 from J; bases not matched to a gene: 8. The chain's CDR3 is CASRTTGVVSGANVLTF. As DNA, the CDR3 is TGTGCCAGCAGGACTACAGGGGTAGTCTCTGGGGCCAACGTCCTGACTTTC.

In DNA, the CDR3 is TGTGCCACGGGGACAGGGGGGGCAACTAATGAAAAACTGTTTTTT. Translated: CATGTGGATNEKLFF. The chain employs TRBV7-2 and TRBJ1-4; the match to TRBD1 covers 11 bases. CDR1 is SGHTA and CDR2 is FQGNSA in the germline V gene. The CDR3 length is 15 residues. V was clipped by 10 bases and J by 0 bases; unmatched bases: 4.

There are a few counts of this clonotype. The chain recombines TRBV28 with TRBJ2-7; D may be TRBD1 (6 bases). The CDR3 loop spans 15 amino acids. The V gene's germline CDR1 is MDHEN and CDR2 SYDVKM. Trimming pared 6 bases from V and 1 base from J, leaving 16 bases between. CDR3 region: CASSPRTDTSYEQYF. CDR3 DNA: TGTGCCAGCAGCCCTCGGACAGATACGTCCTACGAGCAGTACTTC.

The chain employs TRBV6-6 and TRBJ2-7, with 8 positions matching TRBD2. CDR1 MNHNY and CDR2 SVGAGI come from the germline V gene (reference sequence). The CDR3 spans 15 residues. Trimming removed 3 bases from V and 3 bases from J; junction bases left unmatched: 7. The chain's CDR3 is CASSYYAGGNYEQYF. The DNA of the CDR3 is TGTGCCAGCAGTTATTACGCGGGAGGCAACTACGAGCAGTACTTC.